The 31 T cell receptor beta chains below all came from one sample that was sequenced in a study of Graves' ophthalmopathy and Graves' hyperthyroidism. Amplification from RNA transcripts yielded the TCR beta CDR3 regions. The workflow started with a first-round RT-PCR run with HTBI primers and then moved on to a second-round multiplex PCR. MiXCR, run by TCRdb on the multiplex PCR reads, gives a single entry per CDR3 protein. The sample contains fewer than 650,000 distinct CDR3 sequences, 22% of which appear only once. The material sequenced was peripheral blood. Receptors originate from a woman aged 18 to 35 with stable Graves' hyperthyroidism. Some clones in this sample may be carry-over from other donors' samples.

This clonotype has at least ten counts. The CDR3 here is CASSADHGYTF. CDR3 nucleotides: TGTGCCAGCAGCGCCGATCATGGCTACACCTTC. V usage is TRBV9 and J usage is TRBJ1-2; no definite D call. The germline V gene has CDR1 SGDLS and CDR2 YYNGEE. With 3 bases removed from V and 6 bases from J, the gap between germline ends came to 6 bases. CDR3 length equals 11 residues.

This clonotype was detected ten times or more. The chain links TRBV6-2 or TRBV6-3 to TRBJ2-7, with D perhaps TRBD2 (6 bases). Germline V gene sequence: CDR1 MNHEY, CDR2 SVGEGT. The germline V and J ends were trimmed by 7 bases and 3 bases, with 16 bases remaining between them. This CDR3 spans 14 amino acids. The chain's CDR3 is CASNNGGAYYEQYF. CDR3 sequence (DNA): TGTGCCAGCAATAATGGAGGGGCGTACTACGAGCAGTACTTC.

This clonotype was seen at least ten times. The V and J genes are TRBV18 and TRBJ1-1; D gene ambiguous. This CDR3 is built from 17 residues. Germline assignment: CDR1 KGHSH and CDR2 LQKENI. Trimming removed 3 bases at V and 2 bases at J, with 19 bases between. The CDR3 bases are TGTGCCAGCTCACCTAGGGCGCAGTTGGAGAGTAACACTGAAGCTTTCTTT. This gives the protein CASSPRAQLESNTEAFF. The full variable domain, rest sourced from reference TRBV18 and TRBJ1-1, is NAGVMQNPRHLVRRRGQEARLRCSPMKGHSHVYWYRQLPEEGLKFMVYLQKENIIDESGMPKERFSAEFPKEGPSILRIQQVVRGDSAAYFCASSPRAQLESNTEAFFGQGTRLTVV.

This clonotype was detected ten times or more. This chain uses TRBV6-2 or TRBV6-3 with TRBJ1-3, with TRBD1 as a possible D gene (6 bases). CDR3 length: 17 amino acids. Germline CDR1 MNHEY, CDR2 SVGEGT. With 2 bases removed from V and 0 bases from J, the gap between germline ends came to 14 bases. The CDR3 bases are TGTGCCAGCAGTTACGGGGGCACGCGAACCTCTGGAAACACCATATATTTT. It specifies CASSYGGTRTSGNTIYF.

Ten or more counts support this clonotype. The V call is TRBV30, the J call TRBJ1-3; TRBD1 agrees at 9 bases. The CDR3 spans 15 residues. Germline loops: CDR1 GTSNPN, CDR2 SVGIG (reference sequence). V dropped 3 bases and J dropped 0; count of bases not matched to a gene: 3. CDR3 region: CAWSETGGSGNTIYF. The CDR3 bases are TGTGCCTGGAGCGAGACAGGGGGCTCTGGAAACACCATATATTTT.

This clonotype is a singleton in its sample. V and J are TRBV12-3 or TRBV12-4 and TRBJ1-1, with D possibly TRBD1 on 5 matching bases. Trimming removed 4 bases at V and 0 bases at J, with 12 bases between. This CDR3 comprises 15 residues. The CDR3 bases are TGTGCCAGCAGTTCCCCGACAGATATGAACACTGAAGCTTTCTTT. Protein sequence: CASSSPTDMNTEAFF.

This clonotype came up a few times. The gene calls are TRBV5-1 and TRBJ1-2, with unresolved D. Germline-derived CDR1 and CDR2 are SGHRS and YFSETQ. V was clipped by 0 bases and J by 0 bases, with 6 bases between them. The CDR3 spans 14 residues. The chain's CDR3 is CASSLGKSNYGYTF. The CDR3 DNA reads TGCGCCAGCAGCTTGGGCAAGTCTAACTATGGCTACACCTTC.

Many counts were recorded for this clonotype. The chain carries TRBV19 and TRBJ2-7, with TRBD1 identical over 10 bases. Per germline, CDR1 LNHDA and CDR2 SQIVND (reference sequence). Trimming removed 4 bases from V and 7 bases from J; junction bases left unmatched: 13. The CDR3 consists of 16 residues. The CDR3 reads CASSSPGRTGGEEQYF. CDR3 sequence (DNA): TGTGCCAGTAGTAGCCCGGGACGGACAGGGGGTGAGGAGCAGTACTTC.

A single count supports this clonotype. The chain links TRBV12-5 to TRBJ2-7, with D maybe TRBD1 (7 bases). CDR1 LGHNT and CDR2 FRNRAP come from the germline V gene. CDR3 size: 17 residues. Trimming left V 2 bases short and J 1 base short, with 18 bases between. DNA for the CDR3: TGTGCTAGTGGTTTGCAGGTCGGGGGACAGCGATCCTACGAGCAGTACTTC. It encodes CASGLQVGGQRSYEQYF.

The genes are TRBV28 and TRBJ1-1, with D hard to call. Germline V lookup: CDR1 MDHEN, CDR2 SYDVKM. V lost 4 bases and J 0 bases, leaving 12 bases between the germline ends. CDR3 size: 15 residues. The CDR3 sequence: CASSSNPYLNTEAFF. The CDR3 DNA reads TGTGCCAGCAGTTCCAATCCCTATTTGAACACTGAAGCTTTCTTT.

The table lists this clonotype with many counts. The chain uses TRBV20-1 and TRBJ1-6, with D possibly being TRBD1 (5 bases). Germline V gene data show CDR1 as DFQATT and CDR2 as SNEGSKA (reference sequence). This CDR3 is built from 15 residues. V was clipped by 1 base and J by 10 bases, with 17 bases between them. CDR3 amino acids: CSARGTRGVMSPLHF. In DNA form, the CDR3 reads TGCAGTGCTAGAGGCACCCGGGGGGTAATGTCACCCCTCCACTTT.

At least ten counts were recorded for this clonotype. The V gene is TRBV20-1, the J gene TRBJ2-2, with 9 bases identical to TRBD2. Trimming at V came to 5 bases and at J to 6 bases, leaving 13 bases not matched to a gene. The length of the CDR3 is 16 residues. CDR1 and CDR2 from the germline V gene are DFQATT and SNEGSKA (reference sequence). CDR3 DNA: TGCAGTGCTCGCAGGGATAGGGTAGCGGGAGCCGGGGAGCTGTTTTTT. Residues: CSARRDRVAGAGELFF.

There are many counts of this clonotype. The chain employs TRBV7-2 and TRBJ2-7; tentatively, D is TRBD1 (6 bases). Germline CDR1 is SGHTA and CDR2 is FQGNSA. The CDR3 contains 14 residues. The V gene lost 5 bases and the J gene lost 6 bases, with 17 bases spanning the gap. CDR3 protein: CASSPFPRGGEQYF. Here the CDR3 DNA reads TGTGCCAGCAGCCCGTTCCCCCGAGGGGGCGAGCAGTACTTC.

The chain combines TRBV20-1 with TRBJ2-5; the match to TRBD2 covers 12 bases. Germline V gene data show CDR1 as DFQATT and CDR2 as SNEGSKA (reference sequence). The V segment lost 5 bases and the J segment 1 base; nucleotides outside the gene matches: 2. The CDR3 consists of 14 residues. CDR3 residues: CSAGLAGIQETQYF. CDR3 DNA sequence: TGCAGTGCTGGACTAGCGGGGATCCAAGAGACCCAGTACTTC.

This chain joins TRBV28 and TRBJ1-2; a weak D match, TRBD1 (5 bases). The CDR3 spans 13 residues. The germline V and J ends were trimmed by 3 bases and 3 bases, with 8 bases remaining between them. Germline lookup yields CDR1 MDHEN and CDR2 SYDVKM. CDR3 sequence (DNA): TGTGCCAGCAGTTTGGACACTGACTATGGCTACACCTTC. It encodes CASSLDTDYGYTF.

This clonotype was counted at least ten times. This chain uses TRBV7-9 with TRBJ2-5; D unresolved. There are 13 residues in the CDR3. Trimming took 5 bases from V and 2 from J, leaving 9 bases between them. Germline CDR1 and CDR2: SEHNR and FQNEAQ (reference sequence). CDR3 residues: CASSPVGQETQYF. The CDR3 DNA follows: TGTGCCAGCAGCCCTGTCGGGCAAGAGACCCAGTACTTC. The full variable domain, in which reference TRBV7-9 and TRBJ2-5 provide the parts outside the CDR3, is DTGVSQNPRHKITKRGQNVTFRCDPISEHNRLYWYRQTLGQGPEFLTYFQNEAQLEKSRLLSDRFSAERPKGSFSTLEIQRTEQGDSAMYLCASSPVGQETQYFGPGTRLLVL.

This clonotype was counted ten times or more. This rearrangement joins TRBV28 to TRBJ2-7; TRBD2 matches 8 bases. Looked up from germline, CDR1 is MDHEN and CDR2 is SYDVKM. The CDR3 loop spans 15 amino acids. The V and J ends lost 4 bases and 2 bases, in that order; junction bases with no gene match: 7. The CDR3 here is CASSYILADTYEQYF. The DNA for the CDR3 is TGTGCCAGCAGTTACATACTAGCGGATACCTACGAGCAGTACTTC. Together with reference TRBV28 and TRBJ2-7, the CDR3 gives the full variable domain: DVKVTQSSRYLVKRTGEKVFLECVQDMDHENMFWYRQDPGLGLRLIYFSYDVKMKEKGDIPEGYSVSREKKERFSLILESASTNQTSMYLCASSYILADTYEQYFGPGTRLTVT.

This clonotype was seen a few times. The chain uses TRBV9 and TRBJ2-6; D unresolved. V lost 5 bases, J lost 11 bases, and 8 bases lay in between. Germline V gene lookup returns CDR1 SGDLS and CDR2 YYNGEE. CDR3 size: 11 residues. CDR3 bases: TGTGCCAGCAGTGAGTCGGACGTCCTGACTTTC. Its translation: CASSESDVLTF.

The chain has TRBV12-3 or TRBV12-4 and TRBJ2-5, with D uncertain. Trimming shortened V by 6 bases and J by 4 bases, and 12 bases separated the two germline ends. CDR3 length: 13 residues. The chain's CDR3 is CASSPRTAETQYF. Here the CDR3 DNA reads TGTGCCAGCAGCCCCAGGACCGCAGAGACCCAGTACTTC.

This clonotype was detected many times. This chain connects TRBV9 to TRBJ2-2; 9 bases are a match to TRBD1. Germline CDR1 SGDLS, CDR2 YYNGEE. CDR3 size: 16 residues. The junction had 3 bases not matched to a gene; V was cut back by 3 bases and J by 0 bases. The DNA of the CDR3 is TGTGCCAGCAGCGCGACAGGGGGTGCGAACACCGGGGAGCTGTTTTTT. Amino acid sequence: CASSATGGANTGELFF. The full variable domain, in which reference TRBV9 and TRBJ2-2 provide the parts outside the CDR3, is DSGVTQTPKHLITATGQRVTLRCSPRSGDLSVYWYQQSLDQGLQFLIQYYNGEERAKGNILERFSAQQFPDLHSELNLSSLELGDSALYFCASSATGGANTGELFFGEGSRLTVL.

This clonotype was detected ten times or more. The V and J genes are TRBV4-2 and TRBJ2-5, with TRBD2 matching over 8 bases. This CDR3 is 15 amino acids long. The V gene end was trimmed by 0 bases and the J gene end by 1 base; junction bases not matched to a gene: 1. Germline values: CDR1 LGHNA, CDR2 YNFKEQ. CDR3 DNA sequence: TGTGCCAGCAGCCAAGATCGGGGGGGCCAAGAGACCCAGTACTTC. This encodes CASSQDRGGQETQYF.

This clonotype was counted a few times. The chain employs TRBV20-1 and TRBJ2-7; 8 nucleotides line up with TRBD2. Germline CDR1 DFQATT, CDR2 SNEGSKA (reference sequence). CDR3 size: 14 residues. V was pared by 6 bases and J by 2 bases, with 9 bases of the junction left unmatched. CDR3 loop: CSATPQRGPYEQYF. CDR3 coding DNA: TGCAGTGCCACCCCCCAGCGGGGGCCCTACGAGCAGTACTTC.

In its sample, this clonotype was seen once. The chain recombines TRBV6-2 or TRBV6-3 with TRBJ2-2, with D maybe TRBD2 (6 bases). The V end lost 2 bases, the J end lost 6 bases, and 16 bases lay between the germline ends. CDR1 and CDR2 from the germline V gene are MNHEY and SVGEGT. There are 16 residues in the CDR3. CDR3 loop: CASSYLIRGGPGELFF. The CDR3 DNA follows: TGTGCCAGCAGTTACCTCATTCGGGGAGGTCCCGGGGAGCTGTTTTTT.

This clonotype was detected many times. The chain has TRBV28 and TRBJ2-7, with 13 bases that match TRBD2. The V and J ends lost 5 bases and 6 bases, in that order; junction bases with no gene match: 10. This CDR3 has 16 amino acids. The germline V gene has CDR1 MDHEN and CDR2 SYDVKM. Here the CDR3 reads CASSEERTSGSGEQYF. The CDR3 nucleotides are TGTGCCAGCAGTGAAGAACGGACTAGCGGGAGTGGCGAGCAGTACTTC.

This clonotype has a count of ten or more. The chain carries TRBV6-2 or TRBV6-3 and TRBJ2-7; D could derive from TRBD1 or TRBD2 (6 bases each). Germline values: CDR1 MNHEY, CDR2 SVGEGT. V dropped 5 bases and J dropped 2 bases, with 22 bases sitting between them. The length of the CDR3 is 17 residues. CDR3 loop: CASSQSVGWGATYEQYF. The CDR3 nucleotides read TGTGCCAGCAGTCAGTCGGTAGGCTGGGGGGCGACCTACGAGCAGTACTTC.

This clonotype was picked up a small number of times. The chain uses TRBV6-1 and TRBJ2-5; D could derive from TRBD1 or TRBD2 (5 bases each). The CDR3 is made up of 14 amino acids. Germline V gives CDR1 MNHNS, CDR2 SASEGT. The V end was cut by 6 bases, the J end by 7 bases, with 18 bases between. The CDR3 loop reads CASSQGTVGATQYF. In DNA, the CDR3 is TGTGCCAGCAGCCAAGGGACCGTTGGGGCGACCCAGTACTTC.

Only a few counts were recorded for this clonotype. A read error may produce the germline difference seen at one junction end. For the CDR3, the DNA is TGTGCCAGCAGCTTAGTTGGAGTTCCCGGGGAGCTGTGTTTT. This translates into CASSLVGVPGELCF. The chain recombines TRBV7-2 with TRBJ2-2; possibly TRBD2 for D (5 bases). Germline V gene sequence: CDR1 SGHTA, CDR2 FQGNSA. The length of the CDR3 is 14 residues.

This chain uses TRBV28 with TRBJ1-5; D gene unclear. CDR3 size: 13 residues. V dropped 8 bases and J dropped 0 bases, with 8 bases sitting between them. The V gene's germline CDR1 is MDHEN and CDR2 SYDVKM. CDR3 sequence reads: CASGRDSNQPQHF. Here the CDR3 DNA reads TGTGCCAGCGGGAGAGATAGCAATCAGCCCCAGCATTTT.

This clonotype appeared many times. The CDR3 spells CASSQDVSQPQHF. The DNA for the CDR3 is TGTGCCAGCAGCCAAGATGTTAGTCAGCCCCAGCATTTT. The chain employs TRBV3-1 and TRBJ1-5, with D hard to call. The CDR3 contains 13 residues. V lost 0 bases and J lost 6, with 6 bases in between. Germline CDR1 reads LGHDT; CDR2 reads YNNKEL (reference sequence).

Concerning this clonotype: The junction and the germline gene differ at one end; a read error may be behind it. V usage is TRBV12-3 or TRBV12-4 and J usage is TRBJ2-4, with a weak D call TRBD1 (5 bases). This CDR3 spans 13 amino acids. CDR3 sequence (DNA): TGTGCCACCAGTGCATCAACCAGGGACATTCAGTACTTC. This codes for CATSASTRDIQYF.

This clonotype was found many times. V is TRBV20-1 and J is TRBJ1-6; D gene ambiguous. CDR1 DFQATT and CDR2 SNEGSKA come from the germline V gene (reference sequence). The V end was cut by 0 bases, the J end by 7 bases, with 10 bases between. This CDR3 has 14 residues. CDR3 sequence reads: CSARDTSRNSPLHF. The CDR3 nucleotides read TGCAGTGCTAGAGACACTTCGAGAAATTCACCCCTCCACTTT.